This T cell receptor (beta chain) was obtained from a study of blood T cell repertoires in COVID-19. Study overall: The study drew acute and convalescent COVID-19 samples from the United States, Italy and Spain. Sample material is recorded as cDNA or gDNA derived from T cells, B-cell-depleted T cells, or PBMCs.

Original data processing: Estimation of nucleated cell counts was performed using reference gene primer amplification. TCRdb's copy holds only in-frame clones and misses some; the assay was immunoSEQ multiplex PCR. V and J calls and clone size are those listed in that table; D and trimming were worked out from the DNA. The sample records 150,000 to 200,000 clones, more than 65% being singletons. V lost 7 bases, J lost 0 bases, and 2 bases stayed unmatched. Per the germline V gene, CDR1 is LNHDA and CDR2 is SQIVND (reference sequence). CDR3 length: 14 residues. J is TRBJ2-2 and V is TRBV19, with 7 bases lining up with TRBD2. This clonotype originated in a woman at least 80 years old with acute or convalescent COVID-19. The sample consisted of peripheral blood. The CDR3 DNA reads TGTGCCAGTAAACGGGGGGCGAACACCGGGGAGCTGTTTTTT. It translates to CASKRGANTGELFF.